This is a list of T cell receptor beta chains from one sample in a study of T cell responses to AZD1222 COVID-19 vaccine. Here immunoSEQ multiplex PCR was the method, and the copy in TCRdb shows in-frame clones only, minus some. Here the sample spans some 150,000 clones, 70% to 90% being singletons. The source was peripheral blood, collected 28 days after the second dose of the MenACWY control vaccine. The source is an adult who received the MenACWY meningococcal vaccine as a control. Both conserved end residues are part of each CDR3. A D gene is named only where the DNA matches it firmly. Clone size appears in some rows only: once, few, many, or a class for an expanded clone.

TRBJ1-3 . TRBD1 TRBV5-5 CASSLDRASSGNTIYF TGTGCCAGCAGCCTCGACAGGGCGAGCTCTGGAAACACCATATATTTT
TRBJ1-5 . TRBD1 TRBV6-5 CASRNRQGPDQPQHF TGTGCCAGCAGAAACCGACAGGGGCCCGATCAGCCCCAGCATTTT
TRBJ2-7 . . TRBV6-2/TRBV6-3 CASSRGPQRYEQYF TGTGCCAGCAGTCGAGGACCCCAGCGCTACGAGCAGTACTTC
TRBJ1-4 . TRBD1 TRBV6-1 CASSDGRTGFGKLFF TGTGCCAGCAGTGACGGCCGGACAGGGTTTGGAAAACTGTTTTTT
TRBJ1-2 . . TRBV10-3 CAISESAIGGYTF TGTGCCATCAGTGAGTCGGCAATCGGTGGCTACACCTTC
TRBJ1-1 . TRBD1 TRBV19 CASSISGQGAGNTEAFF TGTGCCAGTAGTATAAGTGGACAGGGGGCCGGGAACACTGAAGCTTTCTTT
TRBJ1-1 . TRBD1 TRBV19 CASSFPGQLNTEAFF TGTGCCAGCTCCTTCCCGGGACAGCTGAACACTGAAGCTTTCTTT
TRBJ1-2 . TRBD1 TRBV6-5 CASSSPGTGGNYGYTF TGTGCCAGCAGTTCTCCCGGGACAGGGGGCAACTATGGCTACACCTTC
TRBJ1-5 . . TRBV28 CASRSPPPETMNQPQHF TGTGCCAGCAGGTCTCCGCCGCCGGAGACTATGAATCAGCCCCAGCATTTT
TRBJ2-3 . . TRBV12-3/TRBV12-4 CASSTDTQYF TGTGCCAGCAGTACAGATACGCAGTATTTT
TRBJ1-1 once . TRBV29-1 CSVDPSFGTASPNTEAFF TGCAGCGTTGATCCTAGCTTCGGGACGGCTTCACCAAACACTGAAGCTTTCTTT
TRBJ1-5 . . TRBV5-1 CASSATPGFVGNQPQHF TGCGCCAGCAGCGCCACCCCAGGGTTTGTGGGCAATCAGCCCCAGCATTTT
TRBJ1-5 . . TRBV28 CASSLQGGQPQHF TGTGCCAGCAGTTTACAAGGTGGTCAGCCCCAGCATTTT
TRBJ2-6 medium-sized . TRBV6-4 CASSRGGVGANVLTF TGTGCCAGCTCCCGAGGTGGGGTTGGGGCCAACGTCCTGACTTTC
TRBJ2-7 . . TRBV28 CASSPASVSYEQYF TGTGCCAGCAGTCCCGCTAGTGTCTCCTACGAGCAGTACTTC
TRBJ1-2 . . TRBV7-2 CASSSRTRNGYTF TGTGCCAGCAGCTCGCGAACGCGTAATGGCTACACCTTC
TRBJ2-5 . TRBD2 TRBV29-1 CSAGTSGSDQETQYF TGCAGCGCCGGGACTAGCGGCAGCGACCAAGAGACCCAGTACTTC
TRBJ1-1 . . TRBV30 CAWQGTNTEAFF TGTGCCTGGCAGGGGACAAACACTGAAGCTTTCTTT
TRBJ1-5 once TRBD1 TRBV6-1 CASSEEVGGQGNQPQHF TGTGCCAGCAGTGAAGAGGTAGGGGGCCAGGGCAATCAGCCCCAGCATTTT
TRBJ2-7 . TRBD1 TRBV18 CASSPPTNSRDRCYF TGTGCCAGCTCACCACCGACGAACTCTCGGGACAGGTGCTACTTC
TRBJ2-5 . . TRBV6-2/TRBV6-3 CASSYSPQETQYF TGTGCCAGCAGTTACTCACCCCAAGAGACCCAGTACTTC
TRBJ2-2 . . TRBV6-2/TRBV6-3 CASSYFVRREVTGELFF TGTGCCAGCAGTTACTTCGTTCGAAGGGAAGTCACCGGGGAGCTGTTTTTT
TRBJ1-3 . . TRBV25-1 CASSHPHGGATIYF TGTGCCAGCAGCCACCCTCACGGGGGAGCCACCATATATTTT
TRBJ1-5 . . TRBV7-9 CASSLSPGDNQPQHF TGTGCCAGCAGCTTATCTCCAGGGGACAATCAGCCCCAGCATTTT
TRBJ2-7 . . TRBV5-6 CASSWSPRNEQYF TGTGCCAGCTCTTGGAGTCCTCGGAACGAGCAGTACTTC
TRBJ1-1 . . TRBV6-6 CASSSLNRDEAFF TGTGCCAGCAGTTCACTCAACAGAGACGAAGCTTTCTTT
TRBJ1-6 . . TRBV9 CASSVEQGGSYNSPLHF TGTGCCAGCAGCGTAGAGCAGGGAGGGTCCTATAATTCACCCCTCCACTTT
TRBJ2-7 . . TRBV3-1/TRBV3-2 CASSQVLTYEQYF TGTGCCAGCAGCCAAGTCCTCACCTACGAGCAGTACTTC
TRBJ1-2 . . TRBV9 CASSAGPLSGYTF TGTGCCAGCAGCGCGGGGCCGCTTTCCGGCTACACCTTC
TRBJ1-3 . . TRBV6-5 CASSGGVVAGNTIYF TGTGCCAGCAGCGGGGGGGTAGTAGCTGGAAACACCATATATTTT
TRBJ1-1 . . TRBV27 CASGVGGADTEAFF TGTGCCAGCGGGGTTGGGGGGGCGGACACTGAAGCTTTCTTT
TRBJ2-3 few TRBD2 TRBV20-1 CSASLPRAGGFTDTQYF TGCAGTGCTAGTCTCCCCCGAGCGGGAGGTTTCACAGATACGCAGTATTTT
TRBJ1-2 . . TRBV6-5 CASSYGFGGLGYGYTF TGTGCCAGCAGTTACGGATTTGGGGGGCTCGGCTATGGCTACACCTTC
TRBJ1-1 few TRBD1 TRBV6-1 CASSEPGTGGIEAFF TGTGCCAGCAGTGAACCCGGGACAGGGGGCATTGAAGCTTTCTTT
TRBJ1-6 few TRBD1 TRBV28 CASSSETGGSPLHF TGTGCCAGCAGTTCGGAGACAGGGGGATCACCCCTCCACTTT